Given below is one TCR beta chain in context. The table came from immunoSEQ multiplex PCR; TCRdb's copy has only in-frame clones and leaves some out. In all, the sample yields about 30,000 clones. These data belong to a study of Tregs in tolerant kidney transplant recipients. At the level of the study: Mixed chimerism was transient after nonmyeloablative marrow transplants from related graft donors.

Material: CD8+ T cells from blood, obtained before the transplant. This clonotype was obtained from a human donor who received a combined kidney and bone marrow transplant.

Incomplete CDR3 DNA: TGTGCCAGTAGTCTCATCCAGGGGGACATT. Its translation: CASSLIQGDI. The whole CDR3 sequence reads CASSLIQGDIQYF. The chain employs TRBV19 and TRBJ2-4; 7 bases match TRBD1. The read stops 3 residues short of the end of the CDR3; the missing end is completed from the germline J gene. The CDR3 runs 13 residues. CDR1 is LNHDA and CDR2 is SQIVND in the germline V gene (reference sequence). The trim removed 5 bases at V and 8 bases at J, leaving 6 bases unmatched.